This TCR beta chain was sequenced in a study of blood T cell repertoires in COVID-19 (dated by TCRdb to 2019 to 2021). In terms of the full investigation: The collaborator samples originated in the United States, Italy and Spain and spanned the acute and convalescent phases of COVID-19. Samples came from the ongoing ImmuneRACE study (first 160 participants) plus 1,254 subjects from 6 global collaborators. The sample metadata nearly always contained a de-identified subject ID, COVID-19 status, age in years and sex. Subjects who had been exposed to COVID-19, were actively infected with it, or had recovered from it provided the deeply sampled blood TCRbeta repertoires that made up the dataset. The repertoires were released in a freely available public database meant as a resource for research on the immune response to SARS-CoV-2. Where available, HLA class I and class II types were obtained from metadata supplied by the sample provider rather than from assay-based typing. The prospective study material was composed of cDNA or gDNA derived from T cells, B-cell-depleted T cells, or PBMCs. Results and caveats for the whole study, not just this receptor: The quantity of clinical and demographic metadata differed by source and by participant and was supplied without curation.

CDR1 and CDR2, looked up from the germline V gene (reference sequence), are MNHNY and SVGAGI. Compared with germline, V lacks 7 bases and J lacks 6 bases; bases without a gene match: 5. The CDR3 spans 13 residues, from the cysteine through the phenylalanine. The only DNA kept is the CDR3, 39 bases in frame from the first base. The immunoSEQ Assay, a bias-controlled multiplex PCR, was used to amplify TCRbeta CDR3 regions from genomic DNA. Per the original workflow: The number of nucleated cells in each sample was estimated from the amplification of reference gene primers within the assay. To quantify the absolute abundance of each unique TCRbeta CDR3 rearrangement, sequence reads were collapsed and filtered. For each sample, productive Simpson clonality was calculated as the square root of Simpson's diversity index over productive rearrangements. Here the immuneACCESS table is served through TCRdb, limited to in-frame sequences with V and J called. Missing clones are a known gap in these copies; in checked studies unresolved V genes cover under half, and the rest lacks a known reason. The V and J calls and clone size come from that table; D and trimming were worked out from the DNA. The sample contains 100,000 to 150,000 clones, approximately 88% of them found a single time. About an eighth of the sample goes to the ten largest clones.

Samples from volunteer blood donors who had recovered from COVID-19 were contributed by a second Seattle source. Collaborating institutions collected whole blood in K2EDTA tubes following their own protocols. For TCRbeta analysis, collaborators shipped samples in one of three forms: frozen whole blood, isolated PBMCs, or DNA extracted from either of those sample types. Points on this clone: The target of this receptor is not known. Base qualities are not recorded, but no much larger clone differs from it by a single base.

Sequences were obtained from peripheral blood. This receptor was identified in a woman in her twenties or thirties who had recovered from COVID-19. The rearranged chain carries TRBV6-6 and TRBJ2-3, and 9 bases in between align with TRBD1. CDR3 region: CASNRGPGDTQYF. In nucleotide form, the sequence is TGTGCCAGCAACAGGGGGCCAGGGGATACGCAGTATTTT.